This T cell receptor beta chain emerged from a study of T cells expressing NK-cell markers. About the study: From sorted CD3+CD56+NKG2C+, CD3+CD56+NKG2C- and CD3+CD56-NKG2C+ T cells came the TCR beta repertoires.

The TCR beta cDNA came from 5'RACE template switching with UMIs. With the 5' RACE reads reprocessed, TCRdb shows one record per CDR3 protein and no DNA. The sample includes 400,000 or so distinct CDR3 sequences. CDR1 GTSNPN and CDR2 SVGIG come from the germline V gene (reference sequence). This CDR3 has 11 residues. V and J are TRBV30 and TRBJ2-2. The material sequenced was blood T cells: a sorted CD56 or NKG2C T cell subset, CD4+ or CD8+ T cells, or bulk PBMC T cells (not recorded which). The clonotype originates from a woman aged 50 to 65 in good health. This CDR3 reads CAGDYTGELFF.